The TCR beta chain under discussion was sequenced for a study of cytomegalovirus exposure and HLA in healthy donors. While unrecorded immune exposures were likely, the donors were nominally healthy when sampled. The study, taken as a whole, reports: Available immune exposure information covered CMV serostatus only. Cytomegalovirus status was reportedly diagnosed by the classifier with high specificity and sensitivity.

Primers: 60 Vbeta forward and 13 Jbeta reverse. Libraries were prepared by immunoSEQ multiplex PCR; TCRdb keeps only in-frame clonotypes and omits some of them. The table lists about 110,000 clones, more than 60% of them singletons. As regards this clone: What it binds is not known.

The V gene's germline CDR1 is SGHKS and CDR2 YYEKEE (reference sequence). Trimming cost V 4 bases and J 5 bases; bases outside gene matches: 12. This CDR3 has 16 residues. Sequencing was carried out using PBMCs. The TCR sequence derives from a man aged 25 to 45 in good health and CMV-seronegative. This chain links TRBV5-5 with TRBJ2-1; 7 bases are shared with TRBD2. The DNA for the CDR3 is TGTGCCAGCAGCGATCCGAAGCGGGGCTTCGACAATGAGCAGTTCTTC. It translates to CASSDPKRGFDNEQFF.